This is a list of T cell receptor beta chains from one sample in a study of a mutant IDH1 vaccine in newly diagnosed glioma. The protocol was immunoSEQ multiplex PCR, while the TCRdb copy is restricted to in-frame clones and leaves out a portion. The repertoire holds roughly 30,000 clones, with around 83% as singletons. What these receptors recognize is not known. Sequenced here: PBMCs, sampled from a glioma patient whose treatment included an IDH1 peptide vaccine. The origin of the receptors is a woman aged 30 to 39 with glioma. Each CDR3 is given with its conserved first and last residue. Where a row states a size, it is once, few, many or the class of an expanded clone; other rows omit it.

abundance	v_gene	j_gene	CDR3aa
.	TRBV6-6	TRBJ2-5	CASSYGLAGGETQYF
.	TRBV5-6	TRBJ1-5	CASSRGRQNQPQHF
.	TRBV11-2	TRBJ1-1	CASSRFKEAFF
.	TRBV13	TRBJ2-7	CASSFRLAGGYEQYF
.	TRBV19	TRBJ1-6	CASTPLIGYNSPLHF
.	TRBV7-2	TRBJ1-1	CASSLAVAAEAFF
.	TRBV5-4	TRBJ2-7	CASSDRGTGSYEQYF
.	TRBV7-2	TRBJ1-1	CASSTGRGKSTEAFF
.	TRBV25-1	TRBJ1-2	CASSEGSIYGYTF
.	TRBV18	TRBJ2-5	CASSRGTSGETQYF
.	TRBV6-5	TRBJ2-1	CASSPGQYHNEQFF
once	TRBV6-5	TRBJ2-2	CASSYFEPFPAGELFF
.	TRBV5-6	TRBJ1-1	CASSFGTANTEAFF
.	TRBV7-6	TRBJ2-2	CASSSLDRDAGELFF
.	TRBV7-9	TRBJ1-5	CASSGDRGFAQPQHF
.	TRBV7-7	TRBJ2-1	CASSPLARVDEQFF
.	TRBV19	TRBJ1-6	CASSRPLDRENSPLHF
.	TRBV2	TRBJ1-1	CASRTDGMNTEAFF
few	TRBV10-2	TRBJ1-1	CASSRQNTEAFF
.	TRBV5-4	TRBJ1-2	CASSSYSPGGGFRGYTF
.	TRBV12-5	TRBJ2-4	CASGLGGTLAKNIQYF
.	TRBV7-2	TRBJ2-5	CASRKSPAGQETQYF
.	TRBV7-2	TRBJ1-1	CASSLWGTGSPGAFF
.	TRBV27	TRBJ1-2	CASSRQDPKYGYTF
.	TRBV6-6	TRBJ2-7	CASSLAGGSYEQYF
.	TRBV2	TRBJ2-7	CASSGQAYEQYF
.	TRBV19	TRBJ2-7	CATGRGEYYEQYF
.	TRBV11-2	TRBJ1-2	CASWGLYGYTF
.	TRBV6-1	TRBJ1-5	CASSDLLWHF
.	TRBV2	TRBJ2-5	CASTSAVSAQYF
.	TRBV5-1	TRBJ2-7	CASSWGSGTGGIYEQYF
.	TRBV27	TRBJ2-7	CASSLSGQEARQYF
.	TRBV29-1	TRBJ1-1	CSVHGMNTEAFF
once	TRBV20-1	TRBJ1-2	CSASGGVGYTF
.	TRBV13	TRBJ2-7	CASSSRDRWGAYEQYF